The rows below give T cell receptor beta chains drawn from one sample of a study of T cell responses to AZD1222 COVID-19 vaccine. TCRdb keeps only in-frame clones here, not all; method: immunoSEQ multiplex PCR. This repertoire shows approximately 100,000 clones, more than 85% found once; its top ten account for 1% to 1.5%. The material was peripheral blood, obtained on day 0 of AZD1222 vaccination. These receptors originate from an adult in good health. Each CDR3 is given with its conserved first and last residue. The D gene is left open where the match is weak. Size values are once, few and many counts, or a class for expanded clones, and some rows have none.

d_call	clone_size	v_call	j_call	cdr3_aa	cdr3_nt
.	.	TRBV11-2	TRBJ2-3	CASSLVAEGADTQYF	TGTGCCAGCAGCTTAGTAGCGGAGGGGGCAGATACGCAGTATTTT
TRBD1	.	TRBV5-8	TRBJ1-6	CASNSGEDRGNSPLHF	TGTGCCAGCAACTCGGGGGAGGACAGGGGGAATTCACCCCTCCACTTT
.	.	TRBV6-5	TRBJ1-5	CASSSLGAQPQHF	TGTGCCAGCAGTTCCCTTGGGGCGCAGCCCCAGCATTTT
TRBD1	once	TRBV19	TRBJ1-6	CASSWDRGNSPLHF	TGTGCCAGTAGTTGGGACAGGGGTAATTCACCCCTCCACTTT
TRBD1	.	TRBV7-7	TRBJ2-2	CASGAGTGVTGELFF	TGTGCCAGCGGCGCCGGGACAGGGGTAACCGGGGAGCTGTTTTTT
.	.	TRBV5-1	TRBJ1-2	CASSLAEGAQLAF	TGCGCCAGCAGCTTGGCCGAAGGGGCCCAGCTCGCCTTC
.	.	TRBV4-2	TRBJ1-1	CASSQDRGRDAFF	TGTGCCAGCAGCCAAGATCGTGGGAGGGACGCTTTCTTT
TRBD1	.	TRBV10-3	TRBJ2-1	CAISRDRGPYNEQFF	TGTGCCATCAGCAGGGACAGGGGACCCTACAATGAGCAGTTCTTC
.	.	TRBV18	TRBJ2-5	CASSPPVGFRETQYF	TGTGCCAGCTCACCACCGGTCGGGTTTCGGGAGACCCAGTACTTC
TRBD1	.	TRBV5-1	TRBJ1-6	CASSPGQGSSPLHF	TGCGCCAGCAGCCCCGGACAGGGTAGTTCACCCCTCCACTTT
TRBD2	.	TRBV9	TRBJ2-2	CASSARAGVTGELFF	TGTGCCAGCAGCGCCAGAGCGGGAGTTACCGGGGAGCTGTTTTTT
.	once	TRBV5-1	TRBJ2-4	CASSLETPSKNIQYF	TGCGCCAGCAGCTTGGAGACACCTTCCAAAAACATTCAGTACTTC
.	.	TRBV5-1	TRBJ2-1	CASSLEQQGLYEQFF	TGCGCCAGCAGCTTGGAACAACAGGGTCTTTATGAGCAGTTCTTC
TRBD2	.	TRBV27	TRBJ2-7	CASAGVAGAYEQYF	TGTGCCAGCGCGGGGGTAGCGGGAGCCTACGAGCAGTACTTC
.	.	TRBV5-4	TRBJ2-5	CASSLALANVRETQYF	TGTGCCAGCAGCTTGGCCCTAGCGAATGTGAGAGAGACCCAGTACTTC
TRBD1	few	TRBV28	TRBJ1-2	CASSWGRGTNYGYTF	TGTGCCAGCAGTTGGGGCAGGGGGACAAACTATGGCTACACCTTC
.	.	TRBV14	TRBJ1-2	CASSQDWRATYGYTF	TGTGCCAGCAGCCAAGATTGGAGGGCTACCTATGGCTACACCTTC
.	.	TRBV6-1	TRBJ2-2	CASSGEAAPNTGELFF	TGTGCCAGCAGTGGGGAGGCGGCCCCGAACACCGGGGAGCTGTTTTTT
.	.	TRBV4-2	TRBJ2-1	CASSQSLGGRSSYNEQFF	TGTGCCAGCAGCCAGTCTCTCGGCGGCAGGAGCTCCTACAATGAGCAGTTCTTC
TRBD1	.	TRBV11-3	TRBJ2-2	CASSPRTGLTGELFF	TGTGCCAGCAGCCCTAGGACAGGGCTCACCGGGGAGCTGTTTTTT
.	.	TRBV3-1/TRBV3-2	TRBJ1-6	CASSQDFSGDSPLHF	TGTGCCAGCAGCCAAGACTTTTCTGGGGATTCACCCCTCCACTTT
.	.	TRBV4-3	TRBJ2-4	CASSQGKGTKNIQYF	TGCGCCAGCAGCCAAGGAAAGGGAACCAAAAACATTCAGTACTTC
.	.	TRBV7-6	TRBJ2-5	CASSFGRNQETQYF	TGTGCCAGCAGCTTCGGACGGAACCAAGAGACCCAGTACTTC